These 7 T cell receptor beta chains were all obtained from the same sample, sequenced in a study of identical twins. MiXCR was run by TCRdb on the 5' RACE reads, yielding one entry per CDR3 protein. The data show some 250,000 distinct CDR3 sequences, 6.5% to 8% seen once. This sample was shared with a second study, whose subject was T cells expressing NK-cell markers.

The sequenced material came from CD8+ T cells sorted from blood. The source is a woman under 30 in good health.

This clonotype was seen repeatedly, ten times or more. The V gene is TRBV2, the J gene TRBJ2-3, with D perhaps matching TRBD2 (6 bases). This CDR3 spans 15 amino acids. Looked up from germline, CDR1 is SNHLY and CDR2 is FYNNEI. Between the trimmed V and J ends, which lost 10 bases and 1 base, there was a span of 18 bases. The CDR3 region has the DNA TGTGCCACCCGGCGGGGACGGTGGGGCACAGATACGCAGTATTTT. It codes for CATRRGRWGTDTQYF.

The genes are TRBV7-6 and TRBJ2-2; TRBD2 aligns across 14 bases. This CDR3 is 15 amino acids long. The J segment lost 9 bases and the V segment lost 5 bases, leaving 5 bases of the junction unmatched. Per germline, CDR1 SGHVS and CDR2 FNYEAQ. The CDR3, as DNA: TGTGCCAGCAGCCCGACTAGCGGGGGGGCCAGGGAGCTGTTTTTT. Protein sequence: CASSPTSGGARELFF.

Ten or more counts support this clonotype. The chain recombines TRBV29-1 with TRBJ1-2, with D maybe TRBD1 (6 bases). Trimming took 6 bases from V and 3 from J, leaving 14 bases between them. In germline, CDR1 is SQVTM, CDR2 ANQGSEA. The CDR3 spans 13 residues. The CDR3 DNA reads TGCAGCGTCTGGGGGGGCGCCGACTATGGCTACACCTTC. This gives the protein CSVWGGADYGYTF. Filled out from reference TRBV29-1 and TRBJ1-2, the complete variable domain reads SAVISQKPSRDICQRGTSLTIQCQVDSQVTMMFWYRQQPGQSLTLIATANQGSEATYESGFVIDKFPISRPNLTFSTLTVSNMSPEDSSIYLCSVWGGADYGYTFGSGTRLTVV.

This clonotype was recorded many times. The CDR3 here is CATSREQGSSNTEAFF. CDR3 coding DNA: TGTGCCACCAGCAGAGAACAGGGGAGTTCGAACACTGAAGCTTTCTTT. This rearrangement joins TRBV15 to TRBJ1-1; 7 positions agree with TRBD1. The trim removed 0 bases at V and 1 base at J, leaving 5 bases unmatched. CDR1 and CDR2 from the germline V gene are LNHNV and YYDKDF (reference sequence). The CDR3 is made up of 16 amino acids.

This clonotype was seen many times. This chain connects TRBV12-3 or TRBV12-4 to TRBJ1-2; D gene ambiguous. The CDR3 is 13 residues long. Trimming cost V 4 bases and J 6 bases, with 12 bases left between them. The CDR3 loop reads CASSSLRRDGYTF. The DNA of the CDR3 is TGTGCCAGCAGTTCCCTCCGGCGAGATGGCTACACCTTC.

This clonotype has more than one count but fewer than ten. The chain recombines TRBV9 with TRBJ1-2; 7 bases line up with TRBD1. The CDR3 has 15 residues. From germline, CDR1 is SGDLS and CDR2 YYNGEE. V lost 4 bases to trimming and J lost 5 bases; unmatched junction nucleotides: 11. DNA of the CDR3: TGTGCCAGCAGCCCTCGACAGGGTGGTTTGTATGGCTACACCTTC. Its translation is CASSPRQGGLYGYTF.

This clonotype was counted at least ten times. The chain joins TRBV7-2 to TRBJ2-3; 7 bases are shared with TRBD2. Germline CDR1 and CDR2: SGHTA and FQGNSA. V shed 5 bases and J 2 bases; nucleotides not matched to a gene: 13. The CDR3 covers 17 residues. Here the CDR3 DNA reads TGTGCCAGCAGCGACACCCCTCTCGGGGGGATCACAGATACGCAGTATTTT. Amino acid sequence: CASSDTPLGGITDTQYF.